This T cell receptor beta chain was found in a study of shared clonotypes between healthy human individuals. Study findings and constraints: Sample collection involved blood only; tissue repertoires are likely different. On the whole, naive subsets had larger estimated richness than memory subsets had.

The healthy adult donors were HIV-negative and reported no recent acute infections or vaccinations. To note about this clone: What it binds is not known.

Sorted subsets were amplified in replicate PCRs using approximately 200 ng DNA, around 30,000 T cell genomes. Libraries were prepared by immunoSEQ multiplex PCR; TCRdb keeps only in-frame clonotypes and omits some of them. In the table there are 550,000 to 850,000 clones, 74% of which are singletons. Sequencing was carried out using memory CD4+ T cells sorted from blood. As to subset: CD45RA-negative fraction. The sequence was obtained from a woman aged 25 to 39 in good health.

CDR3 residues: CASAPQGWETQYF. CDR3 nucleotides: TGTGCCAGCGCCCCACAGGGTTGGGAGACCCAGTACTTC. The rearrangement links TRBV27 to TRBJ2-5, with a possible D match to TRBD1 (6 bases). V was shortened by 8 bases and J by 5 bases, with 15 bases between the two germline ends. The CDR3 has 13 amino acids. Germline values: CDR1 MNHEY, CDR2 SMNVEV (reference sequence).